The 10 T cell receptor beta chains below were found in one sample sequenced in a study of T cells after yellow fever vaccination. TCRdb ran MiXCR on the 5' RACE reads and lists one entry per CDR3 protein. The data contain more than 300,000 distinct CDR3 sequences, 9.5% to 12% of them singletons. The sequenced sample was CD4+ T cells sorted from PBMCs, obtained 45 days after the yellow fever booster vaccination. The receptors come from a man between 18 and 29 years old who received the YFV17D yellow fever vaccine.

V gene TRBV4-3 combines with J gene TRBJ1-1; 10 bases map to TRBD1. This CDR3 comprises 14 residues. The germline V gene has CDR1 LGHNA and CDR2 YSLEER. The trim removed 4 bases at V and 8 bases at J, leaving 7 bases unmatched. The chain's CDR3 is CASSRTGGVPEAFF. The CDR3 DNA reads TGCGCCAGCAGCCGGACAGGGGGGGTCCCAGAAGCTTTCTTT.

The chain links TRBV7-2 to TRBJ2-3, with 9 bases fitting TRBD2. The V and J ends lost 2 bases and 6 bases, in that order; junction bases with no gene match: 12. The germline gives CDR1 SGHTA, CDR2 FQGNSA. This CDR3 has 17 residues. The CDR3 loop is CASSLSPGGGAGDTQYF. The CDR3, as DNA: TGTGCCAGCAGCTTATCCCCCGGCGGGGGGGCGGGGGATACGCAGTATTTT.

This clonotype came up many times. This chain connects TRBV6-5 to TRBJ1-5; a possible D gene is TRBD1 (5 bases). The CDR3 runs to 14 residues. Germline CDR1 MNHEY, CDR2 SVGAGI. Between the trimmed V and J ends, which lost 5 bases and 6 bases, there was a span of 14 bases. The CDR3 spells CASSPTGEVQPQHF. In DNA, the CDR3 is TGTGCCAGCAGTCCCACGGGGGAGGTTCAGCCCCAGCATTTT.

V usage is TRBV4-3 and J usage is TRBJ2-3, with 15 nucleotides matching TRBD2. The V segment lost 2 bases and the J segment 2 bases; nucleotides outside the gene matches: 8. This CDR3 region has 19 residues. CDR1 LGHNA and CDR2 YSLEER come from the germline V gene. CDR3 nucleotide sequence: TGCGCCAGCAGCCAATTTAGGACTAGCGGGGGGGGCTACACAGATACGCAGTATTTT. Translated: CASSQFRTSGGGYTDTQYF.

The CDR3 is CASQRGFENTEAFF. CDR3 DNA sequence: TGCGCCAGTCAGAGGGGTTTTGAGAACACTGAAGCTTTCTTT. The chain joins TRBV5-1 to TRBJ1-1; perhaps TRBD1 as D (5 bases). Trimming shortened V by 8 bases and J by 1 base, and 15 bases separated the two germline ends. Germline V gene lookup returns CDR1 SGHRS and CDR2 YFSETQ. This CDR3 region has 14 residues.

This clonotype was seen only a few times. The chain uses TRBV5-1 and TRBJ2-3; D may be TRBD1 (6 bases). This CDR3 has 13 amino acids. Per germline, CDR1 SGHRS and CDR2 YFSETQ. Trimming took 6 bases from V and 6 from J, leaving 14 bases between them. CDR3 sequence: CASTPGQGDTQYF. In nucleotides, the CDR3 is TGCGCCAGCACCCCCGGGCAGGGGGATACGCAGTATTTT.

This clonotype was counted between two and nine times. The chain is built from TRBV5-1 and TRBJ2-7; 7 positions agree with TRBD1. V lost 0 bases and J lost 6; bases outside the gene matches: 12. This CDR3 is built from 16 residues. Germline V gene data show CDR1 as SGHRS and CDR2 as YFSETQ. The CDR3 DNA follows: TGCGCCAGCAGCTTGGGTCTGGATAGGGGGCGATCCGAGCAGTACTTC. Protein product: CASSLGLDRGRSEQYF.

This clonotype turned up a few times. V gene TRBV7-9 combines with J gene TRBJ2-7, with D unresolved. This CDR3 spans 15 amino acids. CDR1 is SEHNR and CDR2 is FQNEAQ in the germline V gene (reference sequence). Trimming stripped 5 bases from V and 6 bases from J, with 20 bases between. CDR3 nucleotides: TGTGCCAGCAGCCCCAAGGCCAGGCTTGGTTCCGAGCAGTACTTC. Residues: CASSPKARLGSEQYF.

This clonotype occurred a few times. The chain is built from TRBV6-5 and TRBJ2-7; TRBD1 might be the D (6 bases). This CDR3 has 15 residues. Germline lookup yields CDR1 MNHEY and CDR2 SVGAGI. Trimming stripped 0 bases from V and 6 bases from J, with 15 bases between. The CDR3 reads CASSYSNQGHSEQYF. The CDR3 DNA reads as TGTGCCAGCAGTTACTCGAATCAGGGGCATAGCGAGCAGTACTTC.

The CDR3 coding sequence is TGTGCCAGTAGTACCCTAGGGCTCTGGAATCAGCCCCAGCATTTT. Translated, it gives CASSTLGLWNQPQHF. The V call is TRBV19, the J call TRBJ1-5; D remains unclear. This CDR3 is 15 amino acids long. Trimming shortened V by 4 bases and J by 4 bases, and 14 bases separated the two germline ends. From germline, CDR1 is LNHDA and CDR2 SQIVND (reference sequence).